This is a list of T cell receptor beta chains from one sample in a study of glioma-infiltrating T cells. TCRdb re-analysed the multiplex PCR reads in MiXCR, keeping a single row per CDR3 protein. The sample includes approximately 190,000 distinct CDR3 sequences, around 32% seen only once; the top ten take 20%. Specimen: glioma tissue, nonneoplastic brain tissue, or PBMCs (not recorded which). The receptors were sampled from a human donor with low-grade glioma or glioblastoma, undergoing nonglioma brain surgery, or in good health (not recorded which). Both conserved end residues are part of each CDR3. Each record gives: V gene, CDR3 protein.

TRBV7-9	CASSLGRGGRAPREQFF
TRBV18	CASSRESSNYGYTF
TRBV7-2	CASSPGQGFYSGANVLTF
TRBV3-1	CASSPKTGLGEQYF
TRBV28	CASSGASGRSTLGEQFF
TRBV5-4	CASSLNRLNSPLHF
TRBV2	CASRQVISYEQYF
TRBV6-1	CASSPGLAGGAYEQYF
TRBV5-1	CASSSGQDAETQYF
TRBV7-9	CASSPPTGDLSSYNEQFF
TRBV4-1	CASSLDRNIYNEQFF
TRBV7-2	CASSGRAGPTNEKLFF
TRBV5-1	CASSPEGATNEKLFF
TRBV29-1	CSVGDPSSFNEQFF
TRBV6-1	CASSPTSGSRYQETQYF
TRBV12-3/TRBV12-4	CASSRGVAGDNEQFF
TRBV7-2	CASSPSSWGYYEQYF
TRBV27	CASSSLAGGLNEQYF
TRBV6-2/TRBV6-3	CASRLDSPYEQYF
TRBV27	CASTPVGTPNTEAFF
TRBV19	CASTPRRVTEALF
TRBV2	CASKDSWETQYF
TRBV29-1	CSVIRGGLGTEAFF
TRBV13	CASSSAGQDVGTQYF
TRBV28	CASTPTGIHSYEQYF
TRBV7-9	CASSFSTGQDEQYF
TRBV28	CASSPGQGGYTF
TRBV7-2	CASSPLSGVNTDTQYF
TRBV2	CASMNSGSNEQFF